Described below is a single T cell receptor (beta chain) sequence and its context. V was clipped by 6 bases and J by 0 bases, with 12 bases between them. The V gene's germline CDR1 is MGHDK and CDR2 SYGVNS. CDR3 length: 16 amino acids. The sample is drawn from a study of blood T cell repertoires in COVID-19. Study-level background: COVID-19 samples, acute and convalescent, were from the United States, Italy and Spain. From T cells, B-cell-depleted T cells, or PBMCs came the material, which was cDNA or gDNA.

Under the authors' procedure: Reference gene primer amplification in the assay estimated nucleated cell counts. The method was immunoSEQ multiplex PCR; TCRdb's version includes in-frame clones alone and lacks a portion of them. V, J and clone size derive from that table, while D and trimming were established from the DNA sequence. The table shows roughly 260,000 clones, with 75% to 85% occurring only once. The sequenced sample consisted of peripheral blood. The rearrangement joins TRBV25-1 to TRBJ1-6; D is possibly TRBD1 (6 bases). The receptor comes from a woman aged 70-85 years with acute or convalescent COVID-19. CDR3 sequence (DNA): TGTGCCAGCAGGGAGACAGGTTCCTCCTATAATTCACCCCTCCACTTT. Its protein product is CASRETGSSYNSPLHF.